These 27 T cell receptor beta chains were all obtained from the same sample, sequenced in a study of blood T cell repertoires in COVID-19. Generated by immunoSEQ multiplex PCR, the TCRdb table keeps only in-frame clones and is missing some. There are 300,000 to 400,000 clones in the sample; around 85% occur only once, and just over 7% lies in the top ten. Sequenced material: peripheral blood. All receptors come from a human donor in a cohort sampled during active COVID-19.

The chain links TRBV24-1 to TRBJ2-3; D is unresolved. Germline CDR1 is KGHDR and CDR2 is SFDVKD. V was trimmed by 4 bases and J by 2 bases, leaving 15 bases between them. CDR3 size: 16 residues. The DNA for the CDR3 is TGTGCCACCAGTGACTCGGATGAATACTACACAGATACGCAGTATTTT. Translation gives CATSDSDEYYTDTQYF.

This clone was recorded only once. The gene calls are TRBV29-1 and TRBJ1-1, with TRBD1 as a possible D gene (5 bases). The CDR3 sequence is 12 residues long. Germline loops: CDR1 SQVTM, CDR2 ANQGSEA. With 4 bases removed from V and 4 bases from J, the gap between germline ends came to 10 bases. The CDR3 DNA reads TGCAGCGTTGCCAGGGTAGGCACTGAAGCTTTCTTT. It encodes CSVARVGTEAFF.

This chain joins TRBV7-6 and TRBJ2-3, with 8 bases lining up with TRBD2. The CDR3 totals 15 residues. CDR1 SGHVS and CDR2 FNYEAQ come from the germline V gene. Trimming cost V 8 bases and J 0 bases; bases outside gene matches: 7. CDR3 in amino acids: CASGERGPSTDTQYF. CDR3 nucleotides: TGTGCCAGCGGAGAGCGGGGGCCAAGCACAGATACGCAGTATTTT.

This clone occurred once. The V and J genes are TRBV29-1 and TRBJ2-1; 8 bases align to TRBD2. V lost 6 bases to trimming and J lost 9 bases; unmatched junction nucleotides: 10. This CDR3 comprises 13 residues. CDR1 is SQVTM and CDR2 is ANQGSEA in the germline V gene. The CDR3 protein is CSVQGTSGGEQFF. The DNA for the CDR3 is TGCAGCGTCCAAGGAACAAGCGGGGGTGAGCAGTTCTTC.

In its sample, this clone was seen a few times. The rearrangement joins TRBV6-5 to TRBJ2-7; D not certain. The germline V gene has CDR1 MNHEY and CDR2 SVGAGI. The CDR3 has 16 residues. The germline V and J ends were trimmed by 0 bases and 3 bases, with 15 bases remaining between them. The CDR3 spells CASSYSSEEAVYEQYF. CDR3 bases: TGTGCCAGCAGTTACTCAAGCGAAGAGGCAGTCTACGAGCAGTACTTC.

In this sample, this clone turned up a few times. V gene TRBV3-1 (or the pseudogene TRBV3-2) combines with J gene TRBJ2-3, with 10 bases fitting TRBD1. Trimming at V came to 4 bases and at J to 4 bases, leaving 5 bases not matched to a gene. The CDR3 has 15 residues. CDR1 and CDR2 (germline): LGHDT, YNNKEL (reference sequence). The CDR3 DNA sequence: TGTGCCAGCAGCCGGGGGACAGGGGAGGCAGATACGCAGTATTTT. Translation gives CASSRGTGEADTQYF.

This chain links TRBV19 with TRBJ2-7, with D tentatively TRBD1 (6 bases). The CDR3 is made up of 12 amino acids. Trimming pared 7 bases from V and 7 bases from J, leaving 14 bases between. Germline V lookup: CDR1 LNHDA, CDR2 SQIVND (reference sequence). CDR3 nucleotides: TGTGCCAGTAATAACAGGGTTGATGAGCAGTACTTC. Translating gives CASNNRVDEQYF.

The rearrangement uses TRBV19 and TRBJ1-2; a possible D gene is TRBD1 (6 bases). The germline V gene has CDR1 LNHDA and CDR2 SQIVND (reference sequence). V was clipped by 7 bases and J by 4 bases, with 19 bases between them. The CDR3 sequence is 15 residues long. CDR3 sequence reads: CASTQTGPSGYGYTF. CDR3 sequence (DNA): TGTGCCAGTACCCAGACAGGCCCCTCGGGCTATGGCTACACCTTC.

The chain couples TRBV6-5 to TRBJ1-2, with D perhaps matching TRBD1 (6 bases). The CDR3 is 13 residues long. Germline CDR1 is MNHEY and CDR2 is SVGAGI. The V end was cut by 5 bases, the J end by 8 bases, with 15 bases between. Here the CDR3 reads CASSPQGLRGYTF. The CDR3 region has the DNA TGTGCCAGCAGTCCGCAGGGGTTAAGGGGCTACACCTTC.

The CDR3 here is CASSLDSPLGEQYF. The CDR3 nucleotides read TGCGCCAGCAGCCTAGACAGCCCATTAGGCGAGCAGTACTTC. V gene TRBV5-1 combines with J gene TRBJ2-7; D is possibly TRBD1 (5 bases). CDR1 is SGHRS, CDR2 YFSETQ, per germline. V lost 4 bases to trimming and J lost 6 bases, with 17 bases between them. The CDR3 loop spans 14 amino acids.

CDR3 sequence (DNA): TGCAGTGCTAGTAGCGGGGGGACCTATAGCACAGATACGCAGTATTTT. It translates to CSASSGGTYSTDTQYF. J is TRBJ2-3 and V is TRBV20-1, with 10 bases aligning to TRBD2. The V gene's germline CDR1 is DFQATT and CDR2 SNEGSKA (reference sequence). V shed 3 bases and J 0 bases; nucleotides not matched to a gene: 6. CDR3 length equals 16 residues.

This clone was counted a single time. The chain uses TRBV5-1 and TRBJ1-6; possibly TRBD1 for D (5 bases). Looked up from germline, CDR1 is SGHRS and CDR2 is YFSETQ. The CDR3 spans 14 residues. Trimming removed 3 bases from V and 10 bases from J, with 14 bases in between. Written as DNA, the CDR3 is TGCGCCAGCAGCTATGGGGACTGGAGGTCACCCCTCCACTTT. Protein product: CASSYGDWRSPLHF.

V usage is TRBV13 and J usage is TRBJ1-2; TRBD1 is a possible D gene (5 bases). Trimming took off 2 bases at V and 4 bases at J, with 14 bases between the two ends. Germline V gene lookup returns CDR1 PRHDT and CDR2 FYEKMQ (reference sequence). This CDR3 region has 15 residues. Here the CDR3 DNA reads TGTGCCAGCAGCTTATGGGGGGATCTTAGCTATGGCTACACCTTC. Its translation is CASSLWGDLSYGYTF.

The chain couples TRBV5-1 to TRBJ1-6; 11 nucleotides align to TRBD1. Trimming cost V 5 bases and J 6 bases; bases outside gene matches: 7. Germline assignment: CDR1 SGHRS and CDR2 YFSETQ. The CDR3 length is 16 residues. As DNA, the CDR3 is TGCGCCAGCAGTTCGGGACAGGGGGGTTTTAATTCACCCCTCCACTTT. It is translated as CASSSGQGGFNSPLHF.

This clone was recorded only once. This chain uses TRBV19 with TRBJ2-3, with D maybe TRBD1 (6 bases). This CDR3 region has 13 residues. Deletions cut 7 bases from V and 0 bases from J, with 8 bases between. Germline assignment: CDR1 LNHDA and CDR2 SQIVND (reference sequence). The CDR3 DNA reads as TGTGCCAGTAAAGGGGGAAGCACAGATACGCAGTATTTT. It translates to CASKGGSTDTQYF.

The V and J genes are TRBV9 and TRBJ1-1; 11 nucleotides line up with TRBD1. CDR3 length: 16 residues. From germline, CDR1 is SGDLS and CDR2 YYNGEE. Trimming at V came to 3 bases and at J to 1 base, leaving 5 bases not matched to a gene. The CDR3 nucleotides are TGTGCCAGCAGCGCACGGGACAGGGGGTGGAACACTGAAGCTTTCTTT. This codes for CASSARDRGWNTEAFF. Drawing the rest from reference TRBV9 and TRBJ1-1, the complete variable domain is DSGVTQTPKHLITATGQRVTLRCSPRSGDLSVYWYQQSLDQGLQFLIQYYNGEERAKGNILERFSAQQFPDLHSELNLSSLELGDSALYFCASSARDRGWNTEAFFGQGTRLTVV.

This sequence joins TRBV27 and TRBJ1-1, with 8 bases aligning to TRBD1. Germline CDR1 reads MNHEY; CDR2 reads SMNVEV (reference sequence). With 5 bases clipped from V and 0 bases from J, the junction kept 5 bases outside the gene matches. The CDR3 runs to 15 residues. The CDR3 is CASSGQGGMNTEAFF. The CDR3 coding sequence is TGTGCCAGCAGTGGACAGGGTGGGATGAACACTGAAGCTTTCTTT.

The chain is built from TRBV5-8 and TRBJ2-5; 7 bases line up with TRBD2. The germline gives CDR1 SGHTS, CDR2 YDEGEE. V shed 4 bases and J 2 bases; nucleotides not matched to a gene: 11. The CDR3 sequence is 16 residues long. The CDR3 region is CASSPGTTPTQETQYF. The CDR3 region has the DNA TGTGCCAGCAGCCCGGGGACTACGCCCACGCAAGAGACCCAGTACTTC.

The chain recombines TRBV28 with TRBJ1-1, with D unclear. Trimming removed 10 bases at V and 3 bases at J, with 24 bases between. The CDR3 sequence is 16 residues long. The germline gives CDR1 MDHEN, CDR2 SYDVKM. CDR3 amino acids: CATVGEAGRWDTEAFF. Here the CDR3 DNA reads TGTGCCACCGTAGGCGAAGCGGGCAGGTGGGACACTGAAGCTTTCTTT.

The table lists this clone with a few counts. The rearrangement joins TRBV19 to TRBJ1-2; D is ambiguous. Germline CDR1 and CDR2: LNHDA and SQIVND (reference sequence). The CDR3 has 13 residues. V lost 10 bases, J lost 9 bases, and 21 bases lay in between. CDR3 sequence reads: CAIRMGGGYSYTF. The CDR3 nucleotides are TGTGCCATCAGGATGGGAGGTGGATATAGCTACACCTTC.

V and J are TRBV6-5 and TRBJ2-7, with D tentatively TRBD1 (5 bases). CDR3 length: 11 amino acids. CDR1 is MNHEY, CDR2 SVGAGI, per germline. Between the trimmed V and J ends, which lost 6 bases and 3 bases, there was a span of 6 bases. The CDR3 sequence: CASRDNYEQYF. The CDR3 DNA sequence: TGTGCCAGCAGGGACAACTACGAGCAGTACTTC.

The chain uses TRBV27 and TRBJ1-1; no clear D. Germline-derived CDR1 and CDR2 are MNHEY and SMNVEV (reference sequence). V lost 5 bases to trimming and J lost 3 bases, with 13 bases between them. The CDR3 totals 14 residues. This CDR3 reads CASSPYQVYTEAFF. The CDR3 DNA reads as TGTGCCAGCAGTCCCTACCAGGTGTACACTGAAGCTTTCTTT.

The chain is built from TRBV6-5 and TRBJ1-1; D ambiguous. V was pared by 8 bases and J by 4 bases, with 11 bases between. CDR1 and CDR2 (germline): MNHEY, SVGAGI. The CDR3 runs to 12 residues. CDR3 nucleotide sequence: TGTGCCAGCTTCCCGGGAGGCACTGAAGCTTTCTTT. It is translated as CASFPGGTEAFF.

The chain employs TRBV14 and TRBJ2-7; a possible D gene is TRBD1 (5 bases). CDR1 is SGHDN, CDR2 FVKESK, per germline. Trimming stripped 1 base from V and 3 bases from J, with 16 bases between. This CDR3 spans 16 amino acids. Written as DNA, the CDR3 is TGTGCCAGCAGCCAAGCTAGGTTGGCAGGGTACTACGAGCAGTACTTC. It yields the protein CASSQARLAGYYEQYF.

The CDR3 nucleotides are TGTGCCAGCAGTTTACGACAGGGGGCCAACAATGAGCAGTTCTTC. As protein: CASSLRQGANNEQFF. The V and J genes are TRBV5-4 and TRBJ2-1; 10 bases align to TRBD1. There are 15 residues in the CDR3. V dropped 5 bases and J dropped 5; count of bases not matched to a gene: 7. Germline loops: CDR1 SGHNT, CDR2 YYREEE (reference sequence).

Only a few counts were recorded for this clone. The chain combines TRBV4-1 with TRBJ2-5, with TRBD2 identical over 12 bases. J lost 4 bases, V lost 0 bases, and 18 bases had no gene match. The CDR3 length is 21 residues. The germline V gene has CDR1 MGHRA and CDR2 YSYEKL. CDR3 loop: CASSQDVRLAGGPYWIETQYF. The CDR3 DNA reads TGCGCCAGCAGCCAAGACGTTCGGCTAGCGGGGGGGCCTTATTGGATAGAGACCCAGTACTTC.

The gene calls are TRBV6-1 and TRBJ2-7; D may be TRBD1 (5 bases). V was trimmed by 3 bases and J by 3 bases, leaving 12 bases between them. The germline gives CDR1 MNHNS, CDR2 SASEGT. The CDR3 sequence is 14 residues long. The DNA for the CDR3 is TGTGCCAGCAGTGATAAGGGGTCCGGCTACGAGCAGTACTTC. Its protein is CASSDKGSGYEQYF.